Here is one T cell receptor beta chain with its context. Antigen unknown. The data derive from a study of cytomegalovirus exposure and HLA in healthy donors. Broader study findings: Accounts indicate the classifier identified cytomegalovirus status with strong specificity and sensitivity. CMV antigen specificity was confirmed in vitro for three CMV-associated chains. According to a subsequent analysis, TCR clusters from the first cohort were inclined to appear together in the 110 or so validation repertoires. 150 or so TCR beta chains were listed as cytomegalovirus-associated.

Trimming took off 4 bases at V and 1 base at J, with 7 bases between the two ends. Germline CDR1 and CDR2: MNHNY and SVGAGI (reference sequence). This CDR3 contains 13 residues. TCRdb's copy holds only in-frame clones and misses some; the assay was immunoSEQ multiplex PCR. The sample holds 260,000 or so clones, more than 75% seen once. Sequenced input: PBMCs. The V call is TRBV6-6, the J call TRBJ1-1; D remains ambiguous. This receptor was taken from a young woman in good health and CMV-seronegative. CDR3 loop: CASSSSGNTEAFF. CDR3 DNA sequence: TGTGCCAGCAGTTCCAGCGGGAACACTGAAGCTTTCTTT.